The T cell receptor (beta chain) described here comes from a study of human T cells and chemical hapten exposure. About the research overall: All through the approximately 22-week study, the scalp of each patient received diphenylcyclopropenone doses weekly.

Details on this clonotype: Its matching antigen is unknown.

Whole-study findings and limits: Among TCRs, those above 1 in 1000 frequency were unaffected by DPC sensitization. Relative to controls, expanded TCRs formed significantly more large CDR3 similarity clusters.

Via MiXCR, TCRdb re-called the RACE reads, giving one row per CDR3 protein. This table holds 340,000 or so distinct CDR3 sequences, about 7% found once. The CDR3 runs 18 residues. Germline CDR1 is KGHDR and CDR2 is SFDVKD. V was pared by 7 bases and J by 6 bases, with 18 bases of the junction left unmatched. The time point here: patch test 1, 2 weeks after DPC sensitization. The treatment here: therapeutic diphenylcyclopropenone sensitization with weekly scalp DPC. This clonotype was obtained from a woman aged 18-29 years with alopecia areata. Some clones in this sample may be carry-over from other donors' samples. This chain connects TRBV24-1 to TRBJ1-5, with 9 bases aligning to TRBD1. Here the sequenced sample was whole blood, taken in connection with sensitization to the hapten diphenylcyclopropenone (DPC). The CDR3 DNA reads TGTGCCACCAGCCCGGTCCAGGACAGGGGATCGGGCCGTCAGCCCCAGCATTTT. It encodes CATSPVQDRGSGRQPQHF.